Below are 19 T cell receptor beta chains sequenced from a single sample in a study of cytomegalovirus exposure and HLA in healthy donors. Vbeta (60) and Jbeta (13) primers were used in the PCR. TCRdb keeps only in-frame clones here, not all; method: immunoSEQ multiplex PCR. The sample has more than 100,000 clones, 76% seen once. The sample comprised PBMCs. These receptor sequences come from a female donor in good health and CMV-seropositive.

The chain employs TRBV9 and TRBJ2-2; TRBD2 agrees at 8 bases. V lost 3 bases and J lost 4; bases outside the gene matches: 5. CDR3 length: 15 amino acids. The V gene's germline CDR1 is SGDLS and CDR2 YYNGEE. CDR3 DNA: TGTGCCAGCAGCGCGGGAGGGCGGAGCACCGGGGAGCTGTTTTTT. As protein: CASSAGGRSTGELFF.

V and J are TRBV18 and TRBJ2-7; TRBD2 matches 9 bases. Trimming cost V 3 bases and J 7 bases; bases outside gene matches: 4. CDR3 size: 13 residues. Germline CDR1 reads KGHSH; CDR2 reads LQKENI. CDR3 DNA sequence: TGTGCCAGCTCACCCCACAGCGGGGGGGAGCAGTACTTC. Translation: CASSPHSGGEQYF.

The chain carries TRBV6-5 and TRBJ1-1, with D tentatively TRBD1 (5 bases). This CDR3 spans 15 amino acids. The germline CDR1 and CDR2 sequences are MNHEY and SVGAGI. V was clipped by 3 bases and J by 3 bases, with 14 bases between them. CDR3 sequence reads: CASSYGAGGDTEAFF. The DNA for the CDR3 is TGTGCCAGCAGTTATGGGGCTGGGGGGGACACTGAAGCTTTCTTT.

The J gene is TRBJ2-2, the V gene TRBV27, with TRBD2 as a possible D gene (5 bases). Germline lookup yields CDR1 MNHEY and CDR2 SMNVEV (reference sequence). The CDR3 is 15 residues long. Trimming cost V 0 bases and J 5 bases, with 10 bases left between them. DNA of the CDR3: TGTGCCAGCAGTTTATCACTAGATTGGACCGGGGAGCTGTTTTTT. Protein sequence: CASSLSLDWTGELFF.

The CDR3 nucleotides read TGTGCCAGCAGCTTAGGTCCTCCAGGCTACTTCTCTGGAAACACCATATATTTT. It codes for CASSLGPPGYFSGNTIYF. V usage is TRBV7-2 and J usage is TRBJ1-3; the D is unclear. Germline CDR1 reads SGHTA; CDR2 reads FQGNSA. The CDR3 is 18 amino acids. V lost 1 base, J lost 0 bases, and 16 bases lay in between.

The rearrangement uses TRBV21-1 and TRBJ2-1; no check of the table's D call, TRBD2, against the DNA was made. TRBV21-1 represents a pseudogene. The CDR3 length is 18 residues. The CDR3 sequence: CASSPGLAGAGTYNEQFF. The CDR3 DNA reads as TGTGCCAGCAGCCCGGGACTAGCGGGGGCGGGAACCTACAATGAGCAGTTCTTC.

The V call is TRBV30, the J call TRBJ2-4; TRBD1 is a possible D gene (6 bases). Germline V CDR1 and CDR2: GTSNPN, SVGIG (reference sequence). This CDR3 comprises 14 residues. V lost 4 bases and J lost 0, with 10 bases in between. DNA for the CDR3: TGTGCCTGGAACGGACAGTTAGCCAAAAACATTCAGTACTTC. It yields the protein CAWNGQLAKNIQYF.

This clone was observed a single time. The chain recombines TRBV7-2 with TRBJ2-1, with 7 bases identical to TRBD2. This CDR3 comprises 14 residues. Germline-derived CDR1 and CDR2 are SGHTA and FQGNSA. Losses at the gene ends were 5 bases for V and 6 bases for J; bases not matched to a gene: 7. The CDR3 here is CASSRMGEGNEQFF. CDR3 DNA: TGTGCCAGCAGCCGAATGGGGGAGGGCAATGAGCAGTTCTTC.

CDR3 coding DNA: TGCAGCGTTGTTTTTAACAGGGGACCAGAGACCCAGTACTTC. Protein sequence: CSVVFNRGPETQYF. The chain links TRBV29-1 to TRBJ2-5; 7 bases agree with TRBD1. CDR3 length equals 14 residues. Germline trimming cut 4 bases from V and 4 bases from J; bases unmatched to any gene: 9. CDR1 SQVTM and CDR2 ANQGSEA come from the germline V gene.

The rearrangement links TRBV28 to TRBJ2-7; 7 positions agree with TRBD1. The V gene end was trimmed by 5 bases and the J gene end by 0 bases; junction bases not matched to a gene: 7. Per the germline V gene, CDR1 is MDHEN and CDR2 is SYDVKM. CDR3 size: 15 residues. The chain's CDR3 is CASSPRQGYSYEQYF. The CDR3 coding sequence is TGTGCCAGCAGTCCCAGACAGGGTTACTCCTACGAGCAGTACTTC. Complete variable domain (other parts from reference TRBV28 and TRBJ2-7): DVKVTQSSRYLVKRTGEKVFLECVQDMDHENMFWYRQDPGLGLRLIYFSYDVKMKEKGDIPEGYSVSREKKERFSLILESASTNQTSMYLCASSPRQGYSYEQYFGPGTRLTVT.

This clone is a singleton in its sample. The chain has TRBV5-4 and TRBJ2-4; 10 nucleotides line up with TRBD1. The V and J ends lost 0 bases and 8 bases, in that order; junction bases with no gene match: 2. The CDR3 consists of 14 residues. Looked up from germline, CDR1 is SGHNT and CDR2 is YYREEE (reference sequence). Here the CDR3 DNA reads TGTGCCAGCAGCTTGGGCGGACAGGGGGACATTCAGTACTTC. It encodes CASSLGGQGDIQYF. Using reference TRBV5-4 and TRBJ2-4 for the parts outside the CDR3, the full variable domain is ETGVTQSPTHLIKTRGQQVTLRCSSQSGHNTVSWYQQALGQGPQFIFQYYREEENGRGNFPPRFSGLQFPNYSSELNVNALELDDSALYLCASSLGGQGDIQYFGAGTRLSVL.

This clone was seen once. This chain links TRBV5-1 with TRBJ2-3, with 10 bases lining up with TRBD2. Germline CDR1 is SGHRS and CDR2 is YFSETQ. The CDR3 runs to 16 residues. V trimming: 7 bases; J trimming: 2 bases; junction bases outside the gene matches: 10. This chain's CDR3 is CASWQGSGRPTDTQYF. The CDR3 bases are TGCGCCAGCTGGCAGGGTAGCGGGAGGCCCACAGATACGCAGTATTTT.

J is TRBJ2-1 and V is TRBV30; 10 nucleotides line up with TRBD1. Germline CDR1 GTSNPN, CDR2 SVGIG (reference sequence). The CDR3 is 16 amino acids. Unmatched junction bases numbered 14, after V lost 3 bases and J lost 9 bases. CDR3: CAWSPRTGTGVGEQFF. The CDR3 DNA is TGTGCCTGGAGCCCCCGAACCGGGACAGGGGTTGGTGAGCAGTTCTTC.

The chain is built from TRBV5-1 and TRBJ2-2; 7 bases are shared with TRBD2. The V and J ends lost 4 bases and 1 base, in that order; junction bases with no gene match: 1. The germline gives CDR1 SGHRS, CDR2 YFSETQ. This CDR3 is 14 amino acids long. CDR3 loop: CASSGGRNTGELFF. CDR3 in DNA: TGCGCCAGCAGCGGCGGGAGGAACACCGGGGAGCTGTTTTTT. The full variable domain, rest sourced from reference TRBV5-1 and TRBJ2-2, is KAGVTQTPRYLIKTRGQQVTLSCSPISGHRSVSWYQQTPGQGLQFLFEYFSETQRNKGNFPGRFSGRQFSNSRSEMNVSTLELGDSALYLCASSGGRNTGELFFGEGSRLTVL.

In its sample, this clone was seen a few times. The CDR3 region is CASSGGDRVSFFFYGYTF. The DNA of the CDR3 is TGTGCCAGCAGTGGGGGGGACAGGGTGTCATTCTTTTTCTATGGCTACACCTTC. The V gene is TRBV6-1, the J gene TRBJ1-2, with 9 bases aligning to TRBD1. Germline assignment: CDR1 MNHNS and CDR2 SASEGT. V trimming: 4 bases; J trimming: 4 bases; junction bases outside the gene matches: 16. The CDR3 is 18 amino acids.

This chain joins TRBV30 and TRBJ2-2; 8 bases line up with TRBD1. The CDR3 contains 14 residues. Unmatched junction bases numbered 2, after V lost 5 bases and J lost 0 bases. Germline V lookup: CDR1 GTSNPN, CDR2 SVGIG (reference sequence). The CDR3 is CAWGGQANTGELFF. In DNA, the CDR3 is TGTGCCTGGGGGGGACAGGCGAACACCGGGGAGCTGTTTTTT. Full variable domain (rest looked up from reference TRBV30 and TRBJ2-2): SQTIHQWPATLVQPVGSPLSLECTVEGTSNPNLYWYRQAAGRGLQLLFYSVGIGQISSEVPQNLSASRPQDRQFILSSKKLLLSDSGFYLCAWGGQANTGELFFGEGSRLTVL.

This clone came up once. The chain joins TRBV28 to TRBJ1-2; 9 bases fit TRBD1. This CDR3 comprises 15 residues. The V gene end was trimmed by 6 bases and the J gene end by 3 bases; junction bases not matched to a gene: 8. CDR1 MDHEN and CDR2 SYDVKM come from the germline V gene. In DNA, the CDR3 is TGTGCCAGCAGACGAGTGACAGGGGGTGACTATGGCTACACCTTC. Protein sequence: CASRRVTGGDYGYTF.

Only one count was recorded for this clone. The genes are TRBV7-3 and TRBJ2-1; D unresolved. The V end lost 4 bases, the J end lost 1 base, and 11 bases lay between the germline ends. From germline, CDR1 is SGHTA and CDR2 FQGTGA. The CDR3 length is 15 residues. The CDR3 protein is CASSYKPSSYNEQFF. CDR3 DNA: TGTGCCAGCAGCTATAAGCCTAGTTCCTACAATGAGCAGTTCTTC.

J is TRBJ2-1 and V is TRBV27; 11 bases are shared with TRBD2. Germline CDR1 and CDR2: MNHEY and SMNVEV (reference sequence). Trimming removed 3 bases from V and 5 bases from J; junction bases left unmatched: 6. There are 16 residues in the CDR3. CDR3 in amino acids: CASSFLASGRHNEQFF. CDR3 bases: TGTGCCAGCAGTTTTTTAGCTAGCGGGAGGCACAATGAGCAGTTCTTC.